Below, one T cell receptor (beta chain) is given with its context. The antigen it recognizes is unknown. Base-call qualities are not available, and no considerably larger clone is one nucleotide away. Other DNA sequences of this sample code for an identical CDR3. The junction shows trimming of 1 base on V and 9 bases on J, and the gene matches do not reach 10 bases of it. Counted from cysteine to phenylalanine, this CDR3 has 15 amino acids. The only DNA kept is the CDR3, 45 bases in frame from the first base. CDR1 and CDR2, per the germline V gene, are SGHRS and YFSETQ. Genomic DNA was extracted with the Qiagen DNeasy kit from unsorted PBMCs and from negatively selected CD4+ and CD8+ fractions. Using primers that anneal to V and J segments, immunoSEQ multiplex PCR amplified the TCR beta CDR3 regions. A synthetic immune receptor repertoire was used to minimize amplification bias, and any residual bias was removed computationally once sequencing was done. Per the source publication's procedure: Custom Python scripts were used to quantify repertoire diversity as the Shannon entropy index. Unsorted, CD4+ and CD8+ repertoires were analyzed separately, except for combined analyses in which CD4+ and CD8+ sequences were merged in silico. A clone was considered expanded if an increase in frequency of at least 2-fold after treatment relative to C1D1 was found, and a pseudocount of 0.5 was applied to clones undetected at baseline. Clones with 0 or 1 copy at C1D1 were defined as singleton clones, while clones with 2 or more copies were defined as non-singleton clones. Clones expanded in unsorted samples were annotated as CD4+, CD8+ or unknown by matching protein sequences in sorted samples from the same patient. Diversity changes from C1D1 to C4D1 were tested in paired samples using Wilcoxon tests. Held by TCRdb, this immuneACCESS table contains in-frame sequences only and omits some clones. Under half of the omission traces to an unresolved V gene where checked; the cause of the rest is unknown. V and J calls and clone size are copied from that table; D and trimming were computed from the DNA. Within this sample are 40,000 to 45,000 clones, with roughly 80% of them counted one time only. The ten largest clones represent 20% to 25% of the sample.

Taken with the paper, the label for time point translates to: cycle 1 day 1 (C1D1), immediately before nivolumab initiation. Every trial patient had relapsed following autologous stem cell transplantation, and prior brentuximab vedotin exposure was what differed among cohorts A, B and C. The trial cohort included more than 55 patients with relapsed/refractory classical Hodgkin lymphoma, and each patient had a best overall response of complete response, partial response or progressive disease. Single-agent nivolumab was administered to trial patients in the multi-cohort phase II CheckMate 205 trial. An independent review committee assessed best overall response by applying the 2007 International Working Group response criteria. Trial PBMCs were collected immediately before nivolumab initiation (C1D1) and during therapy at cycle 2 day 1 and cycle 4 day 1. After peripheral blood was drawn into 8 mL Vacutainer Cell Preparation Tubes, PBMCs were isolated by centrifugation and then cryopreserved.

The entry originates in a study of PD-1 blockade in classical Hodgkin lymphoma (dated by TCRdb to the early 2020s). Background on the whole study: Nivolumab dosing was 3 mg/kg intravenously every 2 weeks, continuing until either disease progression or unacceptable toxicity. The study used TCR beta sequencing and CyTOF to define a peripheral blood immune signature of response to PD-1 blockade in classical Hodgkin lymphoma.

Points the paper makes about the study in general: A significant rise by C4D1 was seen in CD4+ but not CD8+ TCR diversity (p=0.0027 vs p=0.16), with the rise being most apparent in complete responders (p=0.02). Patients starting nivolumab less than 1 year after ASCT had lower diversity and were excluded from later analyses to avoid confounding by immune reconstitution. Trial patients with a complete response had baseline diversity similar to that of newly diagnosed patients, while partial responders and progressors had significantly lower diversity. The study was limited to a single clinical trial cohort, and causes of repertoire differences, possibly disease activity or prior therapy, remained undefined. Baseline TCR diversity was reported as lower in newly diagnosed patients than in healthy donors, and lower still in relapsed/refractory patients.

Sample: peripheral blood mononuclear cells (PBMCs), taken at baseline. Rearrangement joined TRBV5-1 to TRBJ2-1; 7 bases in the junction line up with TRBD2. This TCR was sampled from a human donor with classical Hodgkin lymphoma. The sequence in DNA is TGCGCCAGCAGCTTGAGTACGGGGGGTTCCGGTGAGCAGTTCTTC. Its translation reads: CASSLSTGGSGEQFF.